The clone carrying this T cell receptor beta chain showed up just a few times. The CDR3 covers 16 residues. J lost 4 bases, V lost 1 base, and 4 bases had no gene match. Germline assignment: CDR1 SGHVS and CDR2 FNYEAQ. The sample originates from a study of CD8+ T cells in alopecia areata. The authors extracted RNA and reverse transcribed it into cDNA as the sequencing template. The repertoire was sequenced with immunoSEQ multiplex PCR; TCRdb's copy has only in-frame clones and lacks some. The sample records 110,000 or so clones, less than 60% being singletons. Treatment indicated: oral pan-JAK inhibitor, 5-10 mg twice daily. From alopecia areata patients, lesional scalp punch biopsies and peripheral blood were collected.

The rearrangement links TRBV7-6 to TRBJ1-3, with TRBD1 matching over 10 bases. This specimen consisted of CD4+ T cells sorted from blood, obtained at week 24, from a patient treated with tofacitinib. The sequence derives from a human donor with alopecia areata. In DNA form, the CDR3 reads TGTGCCAGCAGCTTAGGACAGGGGGCAAGAGGAAACACCATATATTTT. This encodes CASSLGQGARGNTIYF.